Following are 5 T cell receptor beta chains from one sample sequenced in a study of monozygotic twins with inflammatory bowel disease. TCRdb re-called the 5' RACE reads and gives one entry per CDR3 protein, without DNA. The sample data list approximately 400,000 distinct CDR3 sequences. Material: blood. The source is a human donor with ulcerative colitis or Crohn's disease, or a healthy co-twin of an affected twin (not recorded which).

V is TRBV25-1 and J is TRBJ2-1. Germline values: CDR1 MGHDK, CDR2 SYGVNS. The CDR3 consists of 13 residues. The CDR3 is CASSEQAANEQFF.

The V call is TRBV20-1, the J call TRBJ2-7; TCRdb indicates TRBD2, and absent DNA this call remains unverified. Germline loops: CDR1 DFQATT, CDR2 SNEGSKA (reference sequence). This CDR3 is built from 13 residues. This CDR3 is CSASPDSGNEQYF.

This CDR3 reads CASSPGGGPSYEQYF. This chain uses TRBV18 with TRBJ2-7; TCRdb lists TRBD1, though no DNA is available to test this call. This CDR3 contains 15 residues. Germline V gene lookup returns CDR1 KGHSH and CDR2 LQKENI.

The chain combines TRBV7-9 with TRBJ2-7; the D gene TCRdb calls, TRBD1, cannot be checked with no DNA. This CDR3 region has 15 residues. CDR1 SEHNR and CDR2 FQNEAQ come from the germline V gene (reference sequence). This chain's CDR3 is CASSLVGDSHSEQYF.

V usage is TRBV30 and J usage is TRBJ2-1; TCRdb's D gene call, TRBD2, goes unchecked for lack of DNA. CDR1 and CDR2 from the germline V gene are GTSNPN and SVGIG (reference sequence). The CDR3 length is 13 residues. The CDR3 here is CAWSVGRAGEQFF. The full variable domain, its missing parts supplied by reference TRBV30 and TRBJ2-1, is SQTIHQWPATLVQPVGSPLSLECTVEGTSNPNLYWYRQAAGRGLQLLFYSVGIGQISSEVPQNLSASRPQDRQFILSSKKLLLSDSGFYLCAWSVGRAGEQFFGPGTRLTVL.